The TCR beta chain described here comes from a study of metastatic and nonmetastatic thyroid tumors. Study summary: The study looked at repertoires side by side in blood and in tumor or nodule tissue from malignant and benign thyroid patients. Study observations and caveats: Versus benign nodules, malignant thyroid tumors reportedly had significantly higher TCR beta diversity, in blood and tumor.

Authors' processing steps: The authors used CDR3 differences across clinicopathological groups to build a distant-metastasis classifier for papillary thyroid cancer. Using MiXCR, TCRdb reanalyzed the PCR reads. TCRdb, not the authors, supplied the V and J calls. Here the sample spans about 50,000 clones, 20% to 25% being singletons. V dropped 4 bases and J dropped 0; count of bases not matched to a gene: 6. Germline CDR1 reads DFQATT; CDR2 reads SNEGSKA (reference sequence). This CDR3 has 14 residues. Thyroid surgery was performed in patients who had received no treatment beforehand. The sample holds many counts of this clone. Its antigen remains unknown.

This sequence was found in a female donor with papillary thyroid cancer or a benign thyroid nodule (not recorded which). Some clones in this sample may be carry-over from other donors' samples. The chain uses TRBV20-1 and TRBJ2-7; 7 bases align to TRBD2. Source material: blood. The CDR3 DNA reads TGCAGTGCTACGGGGGACTATAGCTCCTACGAGCAGTACTTC. Translation gives CSATGDYSSYEQYF.